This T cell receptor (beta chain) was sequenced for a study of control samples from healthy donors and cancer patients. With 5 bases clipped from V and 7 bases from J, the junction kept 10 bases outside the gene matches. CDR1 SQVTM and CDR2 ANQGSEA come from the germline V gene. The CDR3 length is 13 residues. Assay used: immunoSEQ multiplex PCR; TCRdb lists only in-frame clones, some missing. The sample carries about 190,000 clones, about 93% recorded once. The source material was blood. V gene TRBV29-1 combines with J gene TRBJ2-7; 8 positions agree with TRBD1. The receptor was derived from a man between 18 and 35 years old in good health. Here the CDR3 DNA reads TGCAGCGTTCAGGGCAGGGGGCAGGGGGAGCAGTACTTC. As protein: CSVQGRGQGEQYF.